This T cell receptor (beta chain) is drawn from a study of blood T cell repertoires in COVID-19. This CDR3 comprises 13 residues. CDR1 and CDR2 from the germline V gene are LGHNA and YNFKEQ. V was shortened by 1 base and J by 4 bases, with 7 bases between the two germline ends. Sequencing was performed with immunoSEQ multiplex PCR; in TCRdb, only in-frame clones are kept and a portion is missing. The sample comprises approximately 25,000 clones, roughly 74% of which are singletons, and approximately 7% rests with the top ten. What was sequenced was peripheral blood. The chain uses TRBV4-2 and TRBJ1-1; D ambiguous. This TCR came from a man aged 50 or older with COVID-19, enrolled during active disease. This chain's CDR3 is CASSQGEGTEAFF. In DNA form, the CDR3 reads TGTGCCAGCAGCCAAGGGGAGGGCACTGAAGCTTTCTTT.